This TCR beta chain was retrieved from a study of T-cell memory formation after mild COVID-19. TCRdb independently ran MiXCR on the 5' RACE reads; one entry per CDR3 protein. The table records about 160,000 distinct CDR3 sequences, 25% to 40% of them present only once. This clonotype has just a few counts. V dropped 0 bases and J dropped 4 bases, with 15 bases sitting between them. The CDR3 has 16 residues. The germline CDR1 and CDR2 sequences are SGDLS and YYNGEE. Sequenced: PBMCs or a T cell subset sorted from them (not recorded which). This TCR was recovered from an adult woman who had mild COVID-19 (a few samples of this study predate the infection). Cell type and time point are not known. The J gene is TRBJ2-3, the V gene TRBV9; possible D gene TRBD1, 5 bases. The CDR3 spells CASSVGGDRLSDTQYF. The CDR3 DNA sequence: TGTGCCAGCAGCGTAGGTGGTGACAGACTCTCAGATACGCAGTATTTT. Filled out from reference TRBV9 and TRBJ2-3, the complete variable domain reads DSGVTQTPKHLITATGQRVTLRCSPRSGDLSVYWYQQSLDQGLQFLIQYYNGEERAKGNILERFSAQQFPDLHSELNLSSLELGDSALYFCASSVGGDRLSDTQYFGPGTRLTVL.